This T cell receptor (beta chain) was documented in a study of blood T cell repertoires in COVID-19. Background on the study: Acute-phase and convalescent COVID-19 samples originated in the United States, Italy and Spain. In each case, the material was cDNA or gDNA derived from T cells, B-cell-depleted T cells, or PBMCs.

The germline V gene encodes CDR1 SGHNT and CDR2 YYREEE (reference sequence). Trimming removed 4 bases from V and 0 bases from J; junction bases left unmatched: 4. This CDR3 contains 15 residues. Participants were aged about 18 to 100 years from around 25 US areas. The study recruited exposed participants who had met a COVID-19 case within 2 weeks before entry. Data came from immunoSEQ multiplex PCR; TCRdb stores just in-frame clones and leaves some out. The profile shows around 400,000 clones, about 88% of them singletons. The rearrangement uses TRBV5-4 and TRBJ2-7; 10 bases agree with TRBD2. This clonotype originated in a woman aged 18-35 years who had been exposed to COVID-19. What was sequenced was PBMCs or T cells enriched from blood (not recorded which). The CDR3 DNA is TGTGCCAGCAGCGGGGGACTAGCGCGCTCCTACGAGCAGTACTTC. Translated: CASSGGLARSYEQYF.